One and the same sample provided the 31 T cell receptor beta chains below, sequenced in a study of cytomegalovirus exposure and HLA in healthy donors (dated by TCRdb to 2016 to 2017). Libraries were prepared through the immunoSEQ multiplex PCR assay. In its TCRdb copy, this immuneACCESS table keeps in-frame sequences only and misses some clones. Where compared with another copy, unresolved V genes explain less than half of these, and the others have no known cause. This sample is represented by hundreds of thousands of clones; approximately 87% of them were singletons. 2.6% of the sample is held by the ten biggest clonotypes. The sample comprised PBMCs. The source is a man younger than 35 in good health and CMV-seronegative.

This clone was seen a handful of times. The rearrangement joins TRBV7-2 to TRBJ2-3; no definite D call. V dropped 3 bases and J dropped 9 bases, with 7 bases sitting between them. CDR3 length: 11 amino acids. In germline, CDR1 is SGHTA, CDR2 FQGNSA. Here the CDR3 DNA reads TGTGCCAGCAGCTTTGTCGTCACGCAGTATTTT. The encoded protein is CASSFVVTQYF.

CDR3 in amino acids: CASSYSEGTEAFF. For the CDR3, the DNA is TGTGCCAGCAGTTACTCGGAGGGCACTGAAGCTTTCTTT. This chain connects TRBV6-5 to TRBJ1-1; D is unresolved. This CDR3 comprises 13 residues. V was trimmed by 0 bases and J by 4 bases, leaving 6 bases between them. Germline CDR1 reads MNHEY; CDR2 reads SVGAGI.

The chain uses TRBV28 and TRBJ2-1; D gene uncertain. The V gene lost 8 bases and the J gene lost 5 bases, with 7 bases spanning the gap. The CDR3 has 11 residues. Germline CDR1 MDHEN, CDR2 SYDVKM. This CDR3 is CASLSDNEQFF. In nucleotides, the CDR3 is TGTGCCAGCCTAAGCGACAATGAGCAGTTCTTC.

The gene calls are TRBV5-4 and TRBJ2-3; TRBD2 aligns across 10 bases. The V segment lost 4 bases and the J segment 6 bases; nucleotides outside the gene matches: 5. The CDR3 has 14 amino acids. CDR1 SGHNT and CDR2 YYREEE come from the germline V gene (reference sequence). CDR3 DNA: TGTGCCAGCAGCAAGCGGGGGGGCAGGGATACGCAGTATTTT. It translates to CASSKRGGRDTQYF.

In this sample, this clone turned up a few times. In DNA, the CDR3 is TGCGCCAGCAGCCTCAGACAGTGGGATGAAAAACTGTTTTTT. It encodes CASSLRQWDEKLFF. This chain uses TRBV4-1 with TRBJ1-4, with D possibly TRBD1 on 5 matching bases. Germline V CDR1 and CDR2: MGHRA, YSYEKL. The CDR3 consists of 14 residues. Between the trimmed V and J ends, which lost 4 bases and 6 bases, there was a span of 12 bases.

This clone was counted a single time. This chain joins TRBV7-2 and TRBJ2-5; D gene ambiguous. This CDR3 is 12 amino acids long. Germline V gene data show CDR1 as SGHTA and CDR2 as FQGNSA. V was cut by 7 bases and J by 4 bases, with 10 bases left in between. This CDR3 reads CASTPVGETQYF. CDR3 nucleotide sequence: TGTGCCAGCACCCCGGTTGGAGAGACCCAGTACTTC.

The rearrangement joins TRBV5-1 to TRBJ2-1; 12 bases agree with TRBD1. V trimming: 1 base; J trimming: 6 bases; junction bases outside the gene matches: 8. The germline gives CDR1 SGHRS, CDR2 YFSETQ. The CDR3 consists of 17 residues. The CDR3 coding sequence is TGCGCCAGCAGCTTGAGCTCGGGACAGGGGGCGTTCAATGAGCAGTTCTTC. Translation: CASSLSSGQGAFNEQFF.

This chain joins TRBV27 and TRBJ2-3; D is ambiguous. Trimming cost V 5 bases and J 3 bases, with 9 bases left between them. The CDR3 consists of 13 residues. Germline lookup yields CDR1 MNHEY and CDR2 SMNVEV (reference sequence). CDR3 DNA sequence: TGTGCCAGCAGTCCAGGTGGAACAGATACGCAGTATTTT. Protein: CASSPGGTDTQYF.

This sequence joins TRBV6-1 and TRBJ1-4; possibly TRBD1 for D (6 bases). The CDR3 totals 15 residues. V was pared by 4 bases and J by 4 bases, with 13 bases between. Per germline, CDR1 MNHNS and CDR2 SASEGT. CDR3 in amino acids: CASSGAGARNEKLFF. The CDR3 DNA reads TGTGCCAGCAGTGGGGCGGGGGCCCGTAATGAAAAACTGTTTTTT.

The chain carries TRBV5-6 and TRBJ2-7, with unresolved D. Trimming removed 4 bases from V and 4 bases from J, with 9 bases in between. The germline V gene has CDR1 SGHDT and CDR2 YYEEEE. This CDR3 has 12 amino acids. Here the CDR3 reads CASSLSVYEQYF. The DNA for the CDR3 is TGTGCCAGCAGCCTGAGTGTTTACGAGCAGTACTTC.

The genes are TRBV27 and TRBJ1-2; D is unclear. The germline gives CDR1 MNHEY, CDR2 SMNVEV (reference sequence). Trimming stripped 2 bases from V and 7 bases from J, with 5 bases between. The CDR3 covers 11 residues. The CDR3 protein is CASSLEVGYTF. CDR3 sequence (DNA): TGTGCCAGCAGTTTAGAGGTTGGCTACACCTTC.

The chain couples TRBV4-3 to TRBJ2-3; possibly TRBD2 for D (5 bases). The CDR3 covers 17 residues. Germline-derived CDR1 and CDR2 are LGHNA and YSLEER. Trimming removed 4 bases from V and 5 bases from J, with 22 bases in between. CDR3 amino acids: CASSLGLRRNSGDTQYF. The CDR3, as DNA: TGCGCCAGCAGCCTCGGACTTCGGCGCAATTCAGGAGATACGCAGTATTTT.

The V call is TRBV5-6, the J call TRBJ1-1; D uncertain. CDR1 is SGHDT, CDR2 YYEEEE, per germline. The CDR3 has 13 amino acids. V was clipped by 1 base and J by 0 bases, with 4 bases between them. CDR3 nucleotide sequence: TGTGCCAGCAGCTTGATCATGAACACTGAAGCTTTCTTT. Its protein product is CASSLIMNTEAFF.

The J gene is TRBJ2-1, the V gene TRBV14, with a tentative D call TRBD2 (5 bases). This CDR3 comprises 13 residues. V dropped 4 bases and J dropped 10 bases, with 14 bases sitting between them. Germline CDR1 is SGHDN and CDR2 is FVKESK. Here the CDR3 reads CASSRGLYREQFF. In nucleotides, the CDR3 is TGTGCCAGCAGCCGAGGACTGTATCGCGAGCAGTTCTTC.

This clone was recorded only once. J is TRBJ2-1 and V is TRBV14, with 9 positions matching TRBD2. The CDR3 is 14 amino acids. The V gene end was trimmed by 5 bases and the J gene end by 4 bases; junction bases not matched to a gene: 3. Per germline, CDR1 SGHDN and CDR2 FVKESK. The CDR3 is CASSAGGPYNEQFF. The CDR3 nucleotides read TGTGCCAGCAGCGCGGGGGGGCCATACAATGAGCAGTTCTTC. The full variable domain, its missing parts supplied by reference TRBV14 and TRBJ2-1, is EAGVTQFPSHSVIEKGQTVTLRCDPISGHDNLYWYRRVMGKEIKFLLHFVKESKQDESGMPNNRFLAERTGGTYSTLKVQPAELEDSGVYFCASSAGGPYNEQFFGPGTRLTVL.

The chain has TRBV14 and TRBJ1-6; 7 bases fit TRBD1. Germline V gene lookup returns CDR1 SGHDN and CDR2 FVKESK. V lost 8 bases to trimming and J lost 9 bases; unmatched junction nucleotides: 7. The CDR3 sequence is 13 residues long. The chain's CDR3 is CASRTGVASPLHF. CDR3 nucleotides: TGTGCCAGCCGTACAGGGGTGGCTTCACCCCTCCACTTT. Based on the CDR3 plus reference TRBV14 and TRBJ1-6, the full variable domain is EAGVTQFPSHSVIEKGQTVTLRCDPISGHDNLYWYRRVMGKEIKFLLHFVKESKQDESGMPNNRFLAERTGGTYSTLKVQPAELEDSGVYFCASRTGVASPLHFGNGTRLTVT.

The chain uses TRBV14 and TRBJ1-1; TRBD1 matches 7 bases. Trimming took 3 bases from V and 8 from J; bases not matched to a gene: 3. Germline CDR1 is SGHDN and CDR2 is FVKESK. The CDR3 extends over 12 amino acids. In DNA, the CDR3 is TGTGCCAGCAGCCAGACAGGGAACGAAGCTTTCTTT. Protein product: CASSQTGNEAFF.

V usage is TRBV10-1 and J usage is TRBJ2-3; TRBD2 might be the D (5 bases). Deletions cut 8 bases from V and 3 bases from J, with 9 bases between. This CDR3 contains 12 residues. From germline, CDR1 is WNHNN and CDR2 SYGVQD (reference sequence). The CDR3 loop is CASSSSTDTQYF. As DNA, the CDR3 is TGCGCCAGCTCTAGCTCAACAGATACGCAGTATTTT.

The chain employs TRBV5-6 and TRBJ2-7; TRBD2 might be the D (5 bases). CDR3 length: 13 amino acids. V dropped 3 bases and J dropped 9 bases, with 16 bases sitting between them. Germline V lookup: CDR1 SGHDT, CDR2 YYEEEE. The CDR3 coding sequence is TGTGCCAGCAGCTCCCCGGAGGCTCATGGGCAGTACTTC. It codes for CASSSPEAHGQYF. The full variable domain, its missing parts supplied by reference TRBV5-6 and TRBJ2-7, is DAGVTQSPTHLIKTRGQQVTLRCSPKSGHDTVSWYQQALGQGPQFIFQYYEEEERQRGNFPDRFSGHQFPNYSSELNVNALLLGDSALYLCASSSPEAHGQYFGPGTRLTVT.

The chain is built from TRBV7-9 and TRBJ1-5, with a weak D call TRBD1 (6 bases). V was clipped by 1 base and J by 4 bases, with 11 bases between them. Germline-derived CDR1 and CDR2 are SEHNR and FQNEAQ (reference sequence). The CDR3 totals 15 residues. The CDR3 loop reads CASSLGQEPNQPQHF. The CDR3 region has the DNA TGTGCCAGCAGCTTAGGACAGGAGCCGAATCAGCCCCAGCATTTT. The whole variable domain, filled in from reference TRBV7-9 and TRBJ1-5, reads DTGVSQNPRHKITKRGQNVTFRCDPISEHNRLYWYRQTLGQGPEFLTYFQNEAQLEKSRLLSDRFSAERPKGSFSTLEIQRTEQGDSAMYLCASSLGQEPNQPQHFGDGTRLSIL.

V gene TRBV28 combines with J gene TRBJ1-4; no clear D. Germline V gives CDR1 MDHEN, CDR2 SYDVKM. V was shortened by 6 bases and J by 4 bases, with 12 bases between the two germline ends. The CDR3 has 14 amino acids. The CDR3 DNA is TGTGCCAGCAGCTCCCCCTCTGTTAATGAAAAACTGTTTTTT. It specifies CASSSPSVNEKLFF.

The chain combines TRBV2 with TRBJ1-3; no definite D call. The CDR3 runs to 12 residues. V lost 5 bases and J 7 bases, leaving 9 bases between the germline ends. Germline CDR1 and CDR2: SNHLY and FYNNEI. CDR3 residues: CASSRGSNTIYF. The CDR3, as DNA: TGTGCCAGCAGTCGCGGGTCGAACACCATATATTTT. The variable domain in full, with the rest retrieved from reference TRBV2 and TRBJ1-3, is EPEVTQTPSHQVTQMGQEVILRCVPISNHLYFYWYRQILGQKVEFLVSFYNNEISEKSEIFDDQFSVERPDGSNFTLKIRSTKLEDSAMYFCASSRGSNTIYFGEGSWLTVV.

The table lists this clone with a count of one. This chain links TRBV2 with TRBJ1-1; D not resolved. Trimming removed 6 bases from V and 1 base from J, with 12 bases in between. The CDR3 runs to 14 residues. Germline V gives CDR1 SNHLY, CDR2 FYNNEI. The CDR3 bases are TGTGCCAGCAGGAAGGAGGAATGGAACACTGAAGCTTTCTTT. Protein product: CASRKEEWNTEAFF.

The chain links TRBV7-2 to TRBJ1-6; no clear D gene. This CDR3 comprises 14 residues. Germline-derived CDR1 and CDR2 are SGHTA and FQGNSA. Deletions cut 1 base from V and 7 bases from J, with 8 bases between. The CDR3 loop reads CASSLGQSNSPLHF. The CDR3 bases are TGTGCCAGCAGCTTAGGGCAGTCCAATTCACCCCTCCACTTT.

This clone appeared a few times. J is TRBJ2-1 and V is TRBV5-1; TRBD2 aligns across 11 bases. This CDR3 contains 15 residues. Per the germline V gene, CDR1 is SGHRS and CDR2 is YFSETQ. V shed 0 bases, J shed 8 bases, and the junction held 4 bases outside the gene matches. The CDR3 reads CASSLGLAGTYEQFF. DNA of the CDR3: TGCGCCAGCAGCTTGGGACTAGCGGGGACCTATGAGCAGTTCTTC.

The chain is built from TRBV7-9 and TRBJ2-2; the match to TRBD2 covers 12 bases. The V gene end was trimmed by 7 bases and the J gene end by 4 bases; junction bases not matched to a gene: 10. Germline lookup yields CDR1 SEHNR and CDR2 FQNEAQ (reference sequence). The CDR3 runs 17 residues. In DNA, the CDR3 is TGTGCCAGCAAACCGACTAGCGGGAGAATGGGCACCGGGGAGCTGTTTTTT. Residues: CASKPTSGRMGTGELFF. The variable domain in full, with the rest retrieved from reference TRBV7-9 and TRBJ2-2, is DTGVSQNPRHKITKRGQNVTFRCDPISEHNRLYWYRQTLGQGPEFLTYFQNEAQLEKSRLLSDRFSAERPKGSFSTLEIQRTEQGDSAMYLCASKPTSGRMGTGELFFGEGSRLTVL.

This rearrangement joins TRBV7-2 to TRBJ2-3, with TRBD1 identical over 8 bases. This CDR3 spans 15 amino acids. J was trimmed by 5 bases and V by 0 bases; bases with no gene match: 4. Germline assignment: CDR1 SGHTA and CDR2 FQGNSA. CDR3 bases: TGTGCCAGCAGCTTAGCCGGACAGGGTATAGATACGCAGTATTTT. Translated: CASSLAGQGIDTQYF.

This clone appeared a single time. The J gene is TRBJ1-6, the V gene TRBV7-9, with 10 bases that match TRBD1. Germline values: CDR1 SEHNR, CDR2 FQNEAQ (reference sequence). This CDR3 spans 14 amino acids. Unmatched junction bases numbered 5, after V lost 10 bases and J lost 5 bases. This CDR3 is CAIPGQGDNSPLHF. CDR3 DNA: TGTGCCATCCCCGGACAGGGGGATAATTCACCCCTCCACTTT.

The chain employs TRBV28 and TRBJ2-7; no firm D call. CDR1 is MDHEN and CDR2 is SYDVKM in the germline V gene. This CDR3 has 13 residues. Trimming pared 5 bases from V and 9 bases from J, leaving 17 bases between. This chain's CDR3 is CASSPGGLTGQYF. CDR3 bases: TGTGCCAGCAGTCCCGGTGGGCTGACCGGGCAGTACTTC. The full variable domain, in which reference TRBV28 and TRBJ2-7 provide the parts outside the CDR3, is DVKVTQSSRYLVKRTGEKVFLECVQDMDHENMFWYRQDPGLGLRLIYFSYDVKMKEKGDIPEGYSVSREKKERFSLILESASTNQTSMYLCASSPGGLTGQYFGPGTRLTVT.

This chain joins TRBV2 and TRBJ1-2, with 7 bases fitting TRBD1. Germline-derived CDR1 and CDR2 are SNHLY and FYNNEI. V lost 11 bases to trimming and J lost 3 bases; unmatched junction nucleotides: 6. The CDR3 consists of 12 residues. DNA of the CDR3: TGTGCCGCCTCAACAGGGGACTATGGCTACACCTTC. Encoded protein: CAASTGDYGYTF.

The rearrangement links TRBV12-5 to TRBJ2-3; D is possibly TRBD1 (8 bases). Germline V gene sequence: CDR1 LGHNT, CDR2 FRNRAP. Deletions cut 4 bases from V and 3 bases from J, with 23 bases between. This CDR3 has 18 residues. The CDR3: CASGSPRGGTGSTDTQYF. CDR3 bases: TGTGCTAGTGGTTCCCCCAGGGGGGGGACAGGTAGTACAGATACGCAGTATTTT. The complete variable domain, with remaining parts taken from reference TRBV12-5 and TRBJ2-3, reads DARVTQTPRHKVTEMGQEVTMRCQPILGHNTVFWYRQTMMQGLELLAYFRNRAPLDDSGMPKDRFSAEMPDATLATLKIQPSEPRDSAVYFCASGSPRGGTGSTDTQYFGPGTRLTVL.